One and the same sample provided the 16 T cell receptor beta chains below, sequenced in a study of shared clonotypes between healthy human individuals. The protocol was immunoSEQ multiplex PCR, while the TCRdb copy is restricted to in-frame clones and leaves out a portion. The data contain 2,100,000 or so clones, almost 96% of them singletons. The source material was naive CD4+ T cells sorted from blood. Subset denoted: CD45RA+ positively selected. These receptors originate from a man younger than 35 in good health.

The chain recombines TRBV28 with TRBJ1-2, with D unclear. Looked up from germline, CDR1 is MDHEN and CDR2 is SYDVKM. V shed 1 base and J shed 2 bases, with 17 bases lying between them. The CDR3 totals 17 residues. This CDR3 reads CASSLSIYGVQNYGYTF. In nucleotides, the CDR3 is TGTGCCAGCAGTTTATCCATTTACGGGGTACAAAACTATGGCTACACCTTC.

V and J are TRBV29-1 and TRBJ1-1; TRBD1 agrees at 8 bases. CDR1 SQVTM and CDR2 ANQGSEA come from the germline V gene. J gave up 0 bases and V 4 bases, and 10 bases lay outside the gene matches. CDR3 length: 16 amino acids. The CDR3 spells CSVAGTGFKMNTEAFF. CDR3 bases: TGCAGCGTTGCCGGGACAGGATTCAAAATGAACACTGAAGCTTTCTTT. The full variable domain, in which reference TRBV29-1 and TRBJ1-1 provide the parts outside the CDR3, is SAVISQKPSRDICQRGTSLTIQCQVDSQVTMMFWYRQQPGQSLTLIATANQGSEATYESGFVIDKFPISRPNLTFSTLTVSNMSPEDSSIYLCSVAGTGFKMNTEAFFGQGTRLTVV.

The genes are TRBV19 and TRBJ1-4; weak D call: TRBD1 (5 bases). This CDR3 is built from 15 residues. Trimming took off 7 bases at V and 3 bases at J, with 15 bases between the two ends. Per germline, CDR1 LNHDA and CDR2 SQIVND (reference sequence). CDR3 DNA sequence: TGTGCCAGTAAGGATAGGGGCAGCCCTAATGAAAAACTGTTTTTT. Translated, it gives CASKDRGSPNEKLFF.

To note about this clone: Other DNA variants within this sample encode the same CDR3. The CDR3 DNA is TGTGCCACCAGCAGAGATCGTAAGACCCAGTACTTC. It specifies CATSRDRKTQYF. This chain joins TRBV15 and TRBJ2-5; D ambiguous. The CDR3 loop spans 12 amino acids. Germline V CDR1 and CDR2: LNHNV, YYDKDF (reference sequence). Trimming took 0 bases from V and 6 from J, leaving 5 bases between them.

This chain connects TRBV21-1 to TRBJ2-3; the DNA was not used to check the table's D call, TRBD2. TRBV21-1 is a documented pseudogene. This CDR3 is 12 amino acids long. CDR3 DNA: TGTGCCAGCAGCAATCCTTTAGATACGCAGTATTTT. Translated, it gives CASSNPLDTQYF.

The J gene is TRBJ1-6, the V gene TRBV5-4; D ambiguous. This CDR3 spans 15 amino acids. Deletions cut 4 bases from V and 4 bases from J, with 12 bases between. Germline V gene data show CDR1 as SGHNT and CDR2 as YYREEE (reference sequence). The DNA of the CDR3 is TGTGCCAGCAGCGCGGCGGGTTCGTATAATTCACCCCTCCACTTT. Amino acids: CASSAAGSYNSPLHF.

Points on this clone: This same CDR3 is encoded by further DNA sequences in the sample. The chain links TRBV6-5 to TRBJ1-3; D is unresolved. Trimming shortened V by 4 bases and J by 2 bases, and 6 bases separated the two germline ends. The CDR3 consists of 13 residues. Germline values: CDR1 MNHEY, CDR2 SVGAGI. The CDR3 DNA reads TGTGCCAGCAGTTCTGGCCCTGGAAACACCATATATTTT. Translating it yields CASSSGPGNTIYF.

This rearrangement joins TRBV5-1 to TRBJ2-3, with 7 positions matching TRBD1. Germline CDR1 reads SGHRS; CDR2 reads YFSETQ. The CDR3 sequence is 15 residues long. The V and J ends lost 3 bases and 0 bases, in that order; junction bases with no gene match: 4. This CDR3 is CASSSGQMSTDTQYF. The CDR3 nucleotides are TGCGCCAGCAGCTCGGGACAGATGAGCACAGATACGCAGTATTTT.

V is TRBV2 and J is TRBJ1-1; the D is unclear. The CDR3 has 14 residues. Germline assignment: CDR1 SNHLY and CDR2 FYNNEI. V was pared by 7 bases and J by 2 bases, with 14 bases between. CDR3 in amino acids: CASKMDGVNTEAFF. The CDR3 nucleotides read TGTGCCAGCAAAATGGACGGAGTAAACACTGAAGCTTTCTTT.

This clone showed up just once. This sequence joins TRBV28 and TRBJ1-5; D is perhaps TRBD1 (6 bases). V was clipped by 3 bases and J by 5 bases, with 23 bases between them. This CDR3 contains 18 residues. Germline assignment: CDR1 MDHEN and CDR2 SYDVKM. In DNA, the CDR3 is TGTGCCAGCAGTTTGAACCGGGGGCTCGGGACACAGTATCAGCCCCAGCATTTT. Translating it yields CASSLNRGLGTQYQPQHF.

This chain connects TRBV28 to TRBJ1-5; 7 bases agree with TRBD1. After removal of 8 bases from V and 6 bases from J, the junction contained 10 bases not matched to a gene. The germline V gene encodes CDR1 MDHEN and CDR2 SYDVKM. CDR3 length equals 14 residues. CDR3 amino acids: CASRLEGGPQPQHF. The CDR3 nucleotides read TGTGCCAGCCGCCTTGAAGGGGGCCCTCAGCCCCAGCATTTT.

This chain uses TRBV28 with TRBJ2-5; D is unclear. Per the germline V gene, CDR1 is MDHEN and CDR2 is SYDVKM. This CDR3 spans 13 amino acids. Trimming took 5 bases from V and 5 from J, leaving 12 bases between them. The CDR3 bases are TGTGCCAGCAGTGAACAAATCACGGAGACCCAGTACTTC. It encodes CASSEQITETQYF. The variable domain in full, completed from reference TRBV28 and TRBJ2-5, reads DVKVTQSSRYLVKRTGEKVFLECVQDMDHENMFWYRQDPGLGLRLIYFSYDVKMKEKGDIPEGYSVSREKKERFSLILESASTNQTSMYLCASSEQITETQYFGPGTRLLVL.

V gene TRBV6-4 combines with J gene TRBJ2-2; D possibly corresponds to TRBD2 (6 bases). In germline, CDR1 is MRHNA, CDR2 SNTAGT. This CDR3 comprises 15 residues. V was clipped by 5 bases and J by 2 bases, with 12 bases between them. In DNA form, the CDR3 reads TGTGCCAGCAGTTCCGGGACTGCAAACACCGGGGAGCTGTTTTTT. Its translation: CASSSGTANTGELFF.

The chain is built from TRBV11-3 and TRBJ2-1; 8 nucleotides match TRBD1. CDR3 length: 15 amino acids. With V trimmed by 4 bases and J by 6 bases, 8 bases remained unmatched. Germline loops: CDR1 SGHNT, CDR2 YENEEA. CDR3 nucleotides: TGTGCCAGCAGCTCGCTCCAGGGGGCGGCCAATGAGCAGTTCTTC. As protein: CASSSLQGAANEQFF. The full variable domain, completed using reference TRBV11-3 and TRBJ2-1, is EAGVVQSPRYKIIEKKQPVAFWCNPISGHNTLYWYLQNLGQGPELLIRYENEEAVDDSQLPKDRFSAERLKGVDSTLKIQPAELGDSAVYLCASSSLQGAANEQFFGPGTRLTVL.

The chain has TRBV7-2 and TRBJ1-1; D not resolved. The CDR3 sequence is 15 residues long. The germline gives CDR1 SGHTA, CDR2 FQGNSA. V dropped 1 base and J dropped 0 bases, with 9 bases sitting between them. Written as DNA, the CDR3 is TGTGCCAGCAGCTTAGTGGGGAGGTTGAACACTGAAGCTTTCTTT. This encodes CASSLVGRLNTEAFF. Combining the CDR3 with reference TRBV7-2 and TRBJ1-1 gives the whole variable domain GAGVSQSPSNKVTEKGKDVELRCDPISGHTALYWYRQSLGQGLEFLIYFQGNSAPDKSGLPSDRFSAERTGGSVSTLTIQRTQQEDSAVYLCASSLVGRLNTEAFFGQGTRLTVV.

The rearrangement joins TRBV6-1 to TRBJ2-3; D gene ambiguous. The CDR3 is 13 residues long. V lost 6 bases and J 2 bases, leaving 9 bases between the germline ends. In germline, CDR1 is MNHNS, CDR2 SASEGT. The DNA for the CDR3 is TGTGCCAGCAGACCCGACAACACAGATACGCAGTATTTT. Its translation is CASRPDNTDTQYF.